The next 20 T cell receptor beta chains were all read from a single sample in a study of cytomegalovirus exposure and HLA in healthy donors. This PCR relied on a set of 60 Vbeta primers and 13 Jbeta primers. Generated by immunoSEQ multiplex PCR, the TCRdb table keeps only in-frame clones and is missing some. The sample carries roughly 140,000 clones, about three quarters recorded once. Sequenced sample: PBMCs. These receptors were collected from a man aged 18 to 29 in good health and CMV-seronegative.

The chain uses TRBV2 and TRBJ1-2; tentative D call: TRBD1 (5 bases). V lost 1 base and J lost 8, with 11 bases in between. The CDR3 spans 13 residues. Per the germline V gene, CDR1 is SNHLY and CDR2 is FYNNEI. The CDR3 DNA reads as TGTGCCAGCAGTGAAGAATCAGGGTCCGGCTACACCTTC. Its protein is CASSEESGSGYTF.

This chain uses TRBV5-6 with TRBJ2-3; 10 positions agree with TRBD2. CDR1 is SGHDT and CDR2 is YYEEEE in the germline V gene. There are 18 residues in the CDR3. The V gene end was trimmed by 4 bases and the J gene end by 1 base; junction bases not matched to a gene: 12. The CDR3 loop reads CASSGGTSAPSRTDTQYF. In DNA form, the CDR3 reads TGTGCCAGCAGCGGTGGGACTAGCGCACCCTCCCGCACAGATACGCAGTATTTT.

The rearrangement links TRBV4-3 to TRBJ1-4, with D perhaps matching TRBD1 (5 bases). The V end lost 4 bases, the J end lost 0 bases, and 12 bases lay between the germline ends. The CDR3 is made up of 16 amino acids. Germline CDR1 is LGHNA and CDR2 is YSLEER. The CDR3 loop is CASSLNPQATNEKLFF. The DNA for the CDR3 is TGCGCCAGCAGCCTAAACCCACAGGCAACTAATGAAAAACTGTTTTTT.

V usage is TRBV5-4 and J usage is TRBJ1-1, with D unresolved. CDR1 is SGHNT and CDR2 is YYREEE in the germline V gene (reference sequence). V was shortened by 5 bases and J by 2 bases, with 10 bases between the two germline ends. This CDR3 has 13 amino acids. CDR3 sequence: CASRSPGNTEAFF. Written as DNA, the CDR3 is TGTGCCAGCAGATCGCCGGGAAACACTGAAGCTTTCTTT.

The CDR3 sequence is CASSVALAGGPDTQYF. CDR3 nucleotide sequence: TGTGCCAGCAGCGTAGCACTAGCGGGAGGGCCAGATACGCAGTATTTT. The rearrangement joins TRBV9 to TRBJ2-3, with TRBD2 identical over 13 bases. This CDR3 spans 16 amino acids. Per germline, CDR1 SGDLS and CDR2 YYNGEE. The junction had 2 bases not matched to a gene; V was cut back by 0 bases and J by 4 bases.

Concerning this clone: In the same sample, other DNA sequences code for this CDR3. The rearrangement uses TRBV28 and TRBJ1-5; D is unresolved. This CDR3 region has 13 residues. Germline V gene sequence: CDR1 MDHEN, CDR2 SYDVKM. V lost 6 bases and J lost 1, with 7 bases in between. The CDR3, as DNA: TGTGCCAGCAGGGGAGGAAGCAATCAGCCCCAGCATTTT. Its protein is CASRGGSNQPQHF. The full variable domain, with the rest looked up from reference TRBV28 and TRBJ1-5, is DVKVTQSSRYLVKRTGEKVFLECVQDMDHENMFWYRQDPGLGLRLIYFSYDVKMKEKGDIPEGYSVSREKKERFSLILESASTNQTSMYLCASRGGSNQPQHFGDGTRLSIL.

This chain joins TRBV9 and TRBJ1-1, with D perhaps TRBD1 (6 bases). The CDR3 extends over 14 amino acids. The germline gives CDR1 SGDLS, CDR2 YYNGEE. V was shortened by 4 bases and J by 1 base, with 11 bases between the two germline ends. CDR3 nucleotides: TGTGCCAGCAGCCCGGACAGTGGGAACACTGAAGCTTTCTTT. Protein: CASSPDSGNTEAFF.

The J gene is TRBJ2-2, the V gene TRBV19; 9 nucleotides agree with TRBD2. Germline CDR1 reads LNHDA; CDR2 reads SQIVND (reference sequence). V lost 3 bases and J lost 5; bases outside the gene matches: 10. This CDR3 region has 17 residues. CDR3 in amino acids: CASSIALAGVGTGELFF. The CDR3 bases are TGTGCCAGTAGTATTGCCTTAGCGGGAGTGGGGACCGGGGAGCTGTTTTTT.

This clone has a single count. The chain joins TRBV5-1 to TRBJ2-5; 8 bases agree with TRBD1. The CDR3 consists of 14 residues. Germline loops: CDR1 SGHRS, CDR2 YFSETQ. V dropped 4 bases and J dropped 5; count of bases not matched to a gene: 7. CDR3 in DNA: TGCGCCAGCAGCGCACAGGGGGGATACGAGACCCAGTACTTC. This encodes CASSAQGGYETQYF.

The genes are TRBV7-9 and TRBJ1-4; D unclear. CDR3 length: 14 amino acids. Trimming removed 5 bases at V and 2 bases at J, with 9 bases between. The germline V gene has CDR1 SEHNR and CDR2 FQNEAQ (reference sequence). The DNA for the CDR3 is TGTGCCAGCAGCCCCTCTGTGACTAATGAAAAACTGTTTTTT. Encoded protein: CASSPSVTNEKLFF.

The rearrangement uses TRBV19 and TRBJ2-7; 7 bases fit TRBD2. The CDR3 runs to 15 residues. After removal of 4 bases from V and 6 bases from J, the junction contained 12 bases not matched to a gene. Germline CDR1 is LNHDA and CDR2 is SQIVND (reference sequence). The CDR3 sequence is CASSTKRGRAVEQYF. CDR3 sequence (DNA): TGTGCCAGTAGTACGAAGCGGGGCCGGGCGGTCGAGCAGTACTTC.

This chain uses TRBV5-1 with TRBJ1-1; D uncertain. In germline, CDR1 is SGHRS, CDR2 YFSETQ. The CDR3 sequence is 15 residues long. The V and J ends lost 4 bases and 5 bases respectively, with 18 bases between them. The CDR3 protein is CASSPREDSGTEAFF. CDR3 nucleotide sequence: TGCGCCAGCAGCCCCCGGGAGGACTCGGGGACTGAAGCTTTCTTT.

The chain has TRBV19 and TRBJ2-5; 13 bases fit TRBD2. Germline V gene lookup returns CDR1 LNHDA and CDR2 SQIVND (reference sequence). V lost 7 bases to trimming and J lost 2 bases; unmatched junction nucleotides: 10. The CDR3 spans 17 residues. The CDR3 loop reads CASKRTSGSLAQETQYF. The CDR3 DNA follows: TGTGCCAGTAAAAGGACTAGCGGGAGTTTGGCTCAAGAGACCCAGTACTTC.

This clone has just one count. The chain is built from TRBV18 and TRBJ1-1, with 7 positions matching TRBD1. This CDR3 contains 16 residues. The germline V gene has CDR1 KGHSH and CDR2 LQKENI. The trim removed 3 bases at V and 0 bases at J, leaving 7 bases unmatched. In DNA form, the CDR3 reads TGTGCCAGCTCACCCCGGGACAGCCTCATGAACACTGAAGCTTTCTTT. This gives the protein CASSPRDSLMNTEAFF. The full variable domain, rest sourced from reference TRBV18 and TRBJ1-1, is NAGVMQNPRHLVRRRGQEARLRCSPMKGHSHVYWYRQLPEEGLKFMVYLQKENIIDESGMPKERFSAEFPKEGPSILRIQQVVRGDSAAYFCASSPRDSLMNTEAFFGQGTRLTVV.

This CDR3 is CSVEEQPNTEAFF. The DNA of the CDR3 is TGCAGCGTTGAGGAACAGCCTAACACTGAAGCTTTCTTT. The J gene is TRBJ1-1, the V gene TRBV29-1; the D is unclear. Trimming took 3 bases from V and 2 from J, leaving 10 bases between them. The CDR3 loop spans 13 amino acids. Germline values: CDR1 SQVTM, CDR2 ANQGSEA.

The CDR3 bases are TGTGCCAGCAGCTTGAGGGACAGGGGGCGACAGGGCACCGGGGAGCTGTTTTTT. Translation: CASSLRDRGRQGTGELFF. The chain employs TRBV5-4 and TRBJ2-2; 12 positions agree with TRBD1. Trimming at V came to 1 base and at J to 4 bases, leaving 8 bases not matched to a gene. CDR1 and CDR2 (germline): SGHNT, YYREEE (reference sequence). The CDR3 is 18 residues long.

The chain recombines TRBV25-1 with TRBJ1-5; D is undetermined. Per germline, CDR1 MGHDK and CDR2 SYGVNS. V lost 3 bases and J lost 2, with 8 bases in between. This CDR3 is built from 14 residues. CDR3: CASSDISGNQPQHF. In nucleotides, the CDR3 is TGTGCCAGCAGTGACATATCGGGCAATCAGCCCCAGCATTTT. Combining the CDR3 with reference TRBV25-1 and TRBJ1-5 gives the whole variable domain EADIYQTPRYLVIGTGKKITLECSQTMGHDKMYWYQQDPGMELHLIHYSYGVNSTEKGDLSSESTVSRIRTEHFPLTLESARPSHTSQYLCASSDISGNQPQHFGDGTRLSIL.

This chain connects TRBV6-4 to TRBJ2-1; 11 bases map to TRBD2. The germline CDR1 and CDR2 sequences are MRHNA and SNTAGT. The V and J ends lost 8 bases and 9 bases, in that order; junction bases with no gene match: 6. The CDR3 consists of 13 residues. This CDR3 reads CASGFLAGGEQFF. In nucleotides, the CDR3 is TGTGCCAGCGGGTTCCTAGCGGGAGGTGAGCAGTTCTTC.

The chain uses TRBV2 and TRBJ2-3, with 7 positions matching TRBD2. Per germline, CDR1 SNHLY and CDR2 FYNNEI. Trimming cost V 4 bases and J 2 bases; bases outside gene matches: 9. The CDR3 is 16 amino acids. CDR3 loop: CASSGVERGDTDTQYF. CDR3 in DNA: TGTGCCAGCAGTGGGGTCGAGCGGGGAGACACAGATACGCAGTATTTT.

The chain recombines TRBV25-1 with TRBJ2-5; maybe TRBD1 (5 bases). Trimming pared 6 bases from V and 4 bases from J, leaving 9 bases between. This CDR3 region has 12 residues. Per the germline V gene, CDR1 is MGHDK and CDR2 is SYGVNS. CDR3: CASSLRAETQYF. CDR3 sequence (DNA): TGTGCCAGCAGCCTCAGGGCAGAGACCCAGTACTTC.